Given below is one TCR beta chain in context. This sample was included in a study of blood T cell repertoires in COVID-19. Produced via immunoSEQ multiplex PCR; TCRdb's table is partial and in-frame only. Among about 110,000 clones, around four fifths were seen once, and the ten largest hold about 8.5%. This receptor was taken from a woman between 35 and 50 years old with acute or convalescent COVID-19. Sequences were obtained from peripheral blood.

As DNA, the CDR3 is TGTGCCAGCTCACCACCAGGGGTAGGAAACACCATATATTTT. It codes for CASSPPGVGNTIYF. The chain is built from TRBV18 and TRBJ1-3; weak D call: TRBD1 (5 bases). Trimming shortened V by 0 bases and J by 4 bases, and 7 bases separated the two germline ends. Germline V lookup: CDR1 KGHSH, CDR2 LQKENI. The CDR3 runs to 14 residues. Together with reference TRBV18 and TRBJ1-3, the CDR3 gives the full variable domain: NAGVMQNPRHLVRRRGQEARLRCSPMKGHSHVYWYRQLPEEGLKFMVYLQKENIIDESGMPKERFSAEFPKEGPSILRIQQVVRGDSAAYFCASSPPGVGNTIYFGEGSWLTVV.